Listed below are T cell receptor beta chains from one sample, sequenced in a study of blood T cell repertoires in COVID-19. The protocol was immunoSEQ multiplex PCR, while the TCRdb copy is restricted to in-frame clones and leaves out a portion. The data contain 270,000 or so clones, 86% of them singletons. Sequencing used peripheral blood. The receptors here all came from a woman in her thirties with COVID-19, enrolled during active disease. CDR3s include the opening cysteine and the closing phenylalanine or tryptophan. The order of the fields is D gene, clone size, V gene, J gene, CDR3 length, CDR3 DNA, CDR3 protein. D genes are given only for firm matches. The size field is filled for only some rows; it gives once, few, many or a size class.

D gene: TRBD2
clone size: NA
V gene: TRBV27
J gene: TRBJ2-7
CDR3 length: 12
CDR3 DNA: TGTGCCAGCAGTTTTCGGCGGGGGGAGCAGTACTTC
CDR3 protein: CASSFRRGEQYF

D gene: NA
clone size: NA
V gene: TRBV20-1
J gene: TRBJ2-4
CDR3 length: 13
CDR3 DNA: TGCAGTGCTAGTTGGGGACTCAAAAACATTCAGTACTTC
CDR3 protein: CSASWGLKNIQYF

D gene: NA
clone size: once
V gene: TRBV11-3
J gene: TRBJ2-1
CDR3 length: 12
CDR3 DNA: TGTGCCAGCAGCCCCGGGGGCAATGAGCAGTTCTTC
CDR3 protein: CASSPGGNEQFF

D gene: TRBD1
clone size: NA
V gene: TRBV5-1
J gene: TRBJ2-7
CDR3 length: 17
CDR3 DNA: TGCGCCAGCTCATCGGCGGTTCCGGGACAGGGGGCATACGAGCAGTACTTC
CDR3 protein: CASSSAVPGQGAYEQYF

D gene: NA
clone size: NA
V gene: TRBV6-5
J gene: TRBJ1-4
CDR3 length: 14
CDR3 DNA: TGTGCCAGCGGTTCCGGGGGGCTGAATGAAAAACTGTTTTTT
CDR3 protein: CASGSGGLNEKLFF

D gene: TRBD1
clone size: NA
V gene: TRBV2
J gene: TRBJ1-2
CDR3 length: 13
CDR3 DNA: TGTGCCAGCAGTATCCAGGGGGCTGGTGGCTACACCTTC
CDR3 protein: CASSIQGAGGYTF

D gene: NA
clone size: NA
V gene: TRBV5-5
J gene: TRBJ1-2
CDR3 length: 14
CDR3 DNA: TGTGCCAGCAGTTTTGTCAAAGGAGAGTATGGCTACACCTTC
CDR3 protein: CASSFVKGEYGYTF

D gene: NA
clone size: many
V gene: TRBV20-1
J gene: TRBJ2-3
CDR3 length: 11
CDR3 DNA: TGCAGTGCTGACCGGCGGGATACGCAGTATTTT
CDR3 protein: CSADRRDTQYF

D gene: TRBD1
clone size: NA
V gene: TRBV5-4
J gene: TRBJ2-3
CDR3 length: 15
CDR3 DNA: TGTGCCAGCAGTTTCAACAGGGGCCCCACAGATACGCAGTATTTT
CDR3 protein: CASSFNRGPTDTQYF

D gene: NA
clone size: NA
V gene: TRBV10-3
J gene: TRBJ1-1
CDR3 length: 16
CDR3 DNA: TGTGCCATCAGGGGACAACTACGGACGGTGAACACTGAAGCTTTCTTT
CDR3 protein: CAIRGQLRTVNTEAFF

D gene: NA
clone size: NA
V gene: TRBV4-1
J gene: TRBJ1-1
CDR3 length: 15
CDR3 DNA: TGCGCCAGCAGCCAAGTCCCCGGGGGGGACACTGAAGCTTTCTTT
CDR3 protein: CASSQVPGGDTEAFF

D gene: NA
clone size: NA
V gene: TRBV18
J gene: TRBJ2-7
CDR3 length: 13
CDR3 DNA: TGTGCCAGCTCAGTCGGGGAGAGGCATGAGCAGTACTTC
CDR3 protein: CASSVGERHEQYF

D gene: NA
clone size: few
V gene: TRBV28
J gene: TRBJ1-1
CDR3 length: 14
CDR3 DNA: TGTGCCAGCAGTCGAAGAGGGTTTAACACTGAAGCTTTCTTT
CDR3 protein: CASSRRGFNTEAFF

D gene: NA
clone size: NA
V gene: TRBV7-9
J gene: TRBJ1-6
CDR3 length: 15
CDR3 DNA: TGTGCCAGCAGCTTAGCTCAGGGGAGTAATTCACCCCTCCACTTT
CDR3 protein: CASSLAQGSNSPLHF

D gene: NA
clone size: NA
V gene: TRBV6-4
J gene: TRBJ2-2
CDR3 length: 12
CDR3 DNA: TGTGCCAGCAGTCGGGACACCGGGGAGCTGTTTTTT
CDR3 protein: CASSRDTGELFF

D gene: NA
clone size: NA
V gene: TRBV19
J gene: TRBJ2-7
CDR3 length: 13
CDR3 DNA: TGTGCCAGTAGTATGGCAGGGGTTTACGAGCAGTACTTC
CDR3 protein: CASSMAGVYEQYF

D gene: NA
clone size: once
V gene: TRBV27
J gene: TRBJ1-3
CDR3 length: 13
CDR3 DNA: TGTGCCAGCAGTTTGGCAGCTGGAAACACCATATATTTT
CDR3 protein: CASSLAAGNTIYF

D gene: TRBD1
clone size: NA
V gene: TRBV11-3
J gene: TRBJ2-1
CDR3 length: 15
CDR3 DNA: TGTGCCAGCAGCCAGGGACAGGGGCGTACCGTTGAGCAGTTCTTC
CDR3 protein: CASSQGQGRTVEQFF

D gene: NA
clone size: NA
V gene: TRBV19
J gene: TRBJ1-5
CDR3 length: 14
CDR3 DNA: TGTGCCAGTAGTGGACAGTATAGCAATCAGCCCCAGCATTTT
CDR3 protein: CASSGQYSNQPQHF

D gene: NA
clone size: NA
V gene: TRBV28
J gene: TRBJ2-6
CDR3 length: 13
CDR3 DNA: TGTGCCAGCACTCTCCCTGGGGCCAACGTCCTGACTTTC
CDR3 protein: CASTLPGANVLTF

D gene: NA
clone size: NA
V gene: TRBV29-1
J gene: TRBJ2-1
CDR3 length: 12
CDR3 DNA: TGCAGCGTTGCATCCTCAGGGTATGAGCAGTTCTTC
CDR3 protein: CSVASSGYEQFF

D gene: NA
clone size: NA
V gene: TRBV5-8
J gene: TRBJ2-7
CDR3 length: 12
CDR3 DNA: TGTGCCAGCAGCTTGGAGCCCTACGAGCAGTACTTC
CDR3 protein: CASSLEPYEQYF

D gene: TRBD1
clone size: NA
V gene: TRBV5-4
J gene: TRBJ1-2
CDR3 length: 14
CDR3 DNA: TGTGCCAGCAGCTGGACAGGGGGCGACTATGGCTACACCTTC
CDR3 protein: CASSWTGGDYGYTF

D gene: NA
clone size: NA
V gene: TRBV7-8
J gene: TRBJ1-1
CDR3 length: 14
CDR3 DNA: TGTGCCAGCAGCGCCCGGACAAGGAACACTGAAGCTTTCTTT
CDR3 protein: CASSARTRNTEAFF

D gene: TRBD2
clone size: NA
V gene: TRBV10-3
J gene: TRBJ2-5
CDR3 length: 17
CDR3 DNA: TGTGCCATCAGCGGAAGACTAGCGGGGGGTGGGCAAGAGACCCAGTACTTC
CDR3 protein: CAISGRLAGGGQETQYF

D gene: NA
clone size: NA
V gene: TRBV6-2/TRBV6-3
J gene: TRBJ2-7
CDR3 length: 12
CDR3 DNA: TGTGCCAGCAGTCAGACAGCTTACGAGCAGTACTTC
CDR3 protein: CASSQTAYEQYF

D gene: NA
clone size: NA
V gene: TRBV6-5
J gene: TRBJ1-3
CDR3 length: 11
CDR3 DNA: TGTGCCAGCAGTAAGGGACTCACCATATATTTT
CDR3 protein: CASSKGLTIYF

D gene: NA
clone size: NA
V gene: TRBV18
J gene: TRBJ2-3
CDR3 length: 14
CDR3 DNA: TGTGCCAGCTCACCAGAGCCCTTCACAGATACGCAGTATTTT
CDR3 protein: CASSPEPFTDTQYF

D gene: NA
clone size: NA
V gene: TRBV30
J gene: TRBJ1-1
CDR3 length: 15
CDR3 DNA: TGTGCCTGGAGTGTAGTGAGACAGCCCCGTCGGGAAGCTTTCTTT
CDR3 protein: CAWSVVRQPRREAFF

D gene: TRBD1
clone size: NA
V gene: TRBV5-1
J gene: TRBJ2-1
CDR3 length: 16
CDR3 DNA: TGCGCCAGCAGCTTGGCCTCCGGGACAGGGAGCAATGAGCAGTTCTTC
CDR3 protein: CASSLASGTGSNEQFF

D gene: NA
clone size: NA
V gene: TRBV10-2
J gene: TRBJ1-5
CDR3 length: 15
CDR3 DNA: TGCGCCAGCAGTGATGAGACAGCCAATAATCAGCCCCAGCATTTT
CDR3 protein: CASSDETANNQPQHF

D gene: NA
clone size: NA
V gene: TRBV6-5
J gene: TRBJ1-1
CDR3 length: 15
CDR3 DNA: TGTGCCAGCAGCGCCGGGGGCGGGGGGAACACTGAAGCTTTCTTT
CDR3 protein: CASSAGGGGNTEAFF

D gene: NA
clone size: NA
V gene: TRBV27
J gene: TRBJ1-3
CDR3 length: 14
CDR3 DNA: TGTGCCAGTTCTACAGGGATCCCTGGAAACACCATATATTTT
CDR3 protein: CASSTGIPGNTIYF

D gene: NA
clone size: few
V gene: TRBV7-9
J gene: TRBJ2-2
CDR3 length: 15
CDR3 DNA: TGTGCCAGCAGCTTTAAAGGAGGGAACACCGGGGAGCTGTTTTTT
CDR3 protein: CASSFKGGNTGELFF

D gene: NA
clone size: few
V gene: TRBV19
J gene: TRBJ1-5
CDR3 length: 15
CDR3 DNA: TGTGCCAGTAGTATGGGCAGCTATAGCAATCAGCCCCAGCATTTT
CDR3 protein: CASSMGSYSNQPQHF

D gene: NA
clone size: few
V gene: TRBV3-1/TRBV3-2
J gene: TRBJ2-1
CDR3 length: 14
CDR3 DNA: TGTGCCAGCACCTATAGGGGGGGGTTCAATGAGCAGTTCTTC
CDR3 protein: CASTYRGGFNEQFF

D gene: TRBD1
clone size: NA
V gene: TRBV28
J gene: TRBJ1-5
CDR3 length: 13
CDR3 DNA: TGTGCCAGCAGTTCAGGGGGTCCTCGGTTGCAGCATTTT
CDR3 protein: CASSSGGPRLQHF

D gene: NA
clone size: NA
V gene: TRBV30
J gene: TRBJ2-4
CDR3 length: 13
CDR3 DNA: TGTGCCTGGAGCACAGGAGCCAAAAACATTCAGTACTTC
CDR3 protein: CAWSTGAKNIQYF

D gene: NA
clone size: NA
V gene: TRBV15
J gene: TRBJ1-5
CDR3 length: 16
CDR3 DNA: TGTGCCACCAGCAGGCATGCGGGGGGCGGCAATCAGCCCCAGCATTTT
CDR3 protein: CATSRHAGGGNQPQHF

D gene: NA
clone size: NA
V gene: TRBV5-1
J gene: TRBJ2-5
CDR3 length: 12
CDR3 DNA: TGCGCCAGCAGCTTCGCCGGGGAGACCCAGTACTTC
CDR3 protein: CASSFAGETQYF

D gene: TRBD2
clone size: NA
V gene: TRBV19
J gene: TRBJ2-2
CDR3 length: 16
CDR3 DNA: TGTGCCAGCAGACACGGGGGGGTAGGGTACACCGGGGAGCTGTTTTTT
CDR3 protein: CASRHGGVGYTGELFF

D gene: NA
clone size: NA
V gene: TRBV6-1
J gene: TRBJ1-3
CDR3 length: 18
CDR3 DNA: TGTGCCAGCAGTGAATTCCCCCAGGTGAGGGCCTCTGGAAACACCATATATTTT
CDR3 protein: CASSEFPQVRASGNTIYF

D gene: NA
clone size: few
V gene: TRBV7-9
J gene: TRBJ2-2
CDR3 length: 18
CDR3 DNA: TGTGCCAGCAGCTTTGAGGGGGAGGGGGGACTCCGGTCGTCGATGCTGTTTTTT
CDR3 protein: CASSFEGEGGLRSSMLFF

D gene: NA
clone size: NA
V gene: TRBV7-8
J gene: TRBJ2-1
CDR3 length: 14
CDR3 DNA: TGTGCCAGCAGCCAACTCGGGGGGCACAATGAGCAGTTCTTC
CDR3 protein: CASSQLGGHNEQFF

D gene: TRBD2
clone size: once
V gene: TRBV14
J gene: TRBJ2-3
CDR3 length: 17
CDR3 DNA: TGTGCCAGCAGCCAAACTAGACTAGCGGGTAGCACAGATACGCAGTATTTT
CDR3 protein: CASSQTRLAGSTDTQYF

D gene: TRBD1
clone size: NA
V gene: TRBV7-2
J gene: TRBJ1-5
CDR3 length: 15
CDR3 DNA: TGTGCCAGCAGCTTAGTGACAGGGAGATATCAGCCCCAGCATTTT
CDR3 protein: CASSLVTGRYQPQHF

D gene: TRBD1
clone size: NA
V gene: TRBV29-1
J gene: TRBJ1-2
CDR3 length: 13
CDR3 DNA: TGCAGCGTCCGACCGACAGGGGACTATGGCTACACCTTC
CDR3 protein: CSVRPTGDYGYTF

D gene: TRBD2
clone size: NA
V gene: TRBV6-5
J gene: TRBJ2-7
CDR3 length: 14
CDR3 DNA: TGTGCCAGCAGCCGACGGGGGGGAACCTACGAGCAGTACTTC
CDR3 protein: CASSRRGGTYEQYF

D gene: TRBD1
clone size: NA
V gene: TRBV18
J gene: TRBJ1-5
CDR3 length: 15
CDR3 DNA: TGTGCCAGCTCACTTACGACAGGGCACAATCAGCCCCAGCATTTT
CDR3 protein: CASSLTTGHNQPQHF

D gene: TRBD1
clone size: NA
V gene: TRBV29-1
J gene: TRBJ1-2
CDR3 length: 12
CDR3 DNA: TGCAGCGTTGAAACAGGGGCCTATGGCTACACCTTC
CDR3 protein: CSVETGAYGYTF

D gene: NA
clone size: once
V gene: TRBV7-2
J gene: TRBJ2-7
CDR3 length: 15
CDR3 DNA: TGTGCCAGCAGCTTAGCGACCTACAGGGTGGGGGAGCAGTACTTC
CDR3 protein: CASSLATYRVGEQYF

D gene: NA
clone size: NA
V gene: TRBV6-5
J gene: TRBJ1-2
CDR3 length: 14
CDR3 DNA: TGTGCCAGCAGGGACATATCCGCGGGGGATGGCTACACCTTC
CDR3 protein: CASRDISAGDGYTF

D gene: TRBD2
clone size: NA
V gene: TRBV4-1
J gene: TRBJ2-4
CDR3 length: 17
CDR3 DNA: TGCGCCAGCAGCCAATTAGCGGGGGGTTCGGCCAAAAACATTCAGTACTTC
CDR3 protein: CASSQLAGGSAKNIQYF

D gene: TRBD1
clone size: once
V gene: TRBV27
J gene: TRBJ2-3
CDR3 length: 14
CDR3 DNA: TGTGCCAGCAGACGAACAGGGGGCACAGATACGCAGTATTTT
CDR3 protein: CASRRTGGTDTQYF

D gene: TRBD1
clone size: NA
V gene: TRBV5-4
J gene: TRBJ2-7
CDR3 length: 14
CDR3 DNA: TGTGCCAGCAGCTTAGGGACAGGGGGCCGGGAGCAGTACTTC
CDR3 protein: CASSLGTGGREQYF

D gene: NA
clone size: NA
V gene: TRBV6-5
J gene: TRBJ1-4
CDR3 length: 14
CDR3 DNA: TGTGCCAGCAAGGGAGGGACGGGGGGAGAAAAACTGTTTTTT
CDR3 protein: CASKGGTGGEKLFF

D gene: NA
clone size: NA
V gene: TRBV25-1
J gene: TRBJ1-2
CDR3 length: 12
CDR3 DNA: TGTGCCAGCAGTGACGGAGGAGATGGCTACACCTTC
CDR3 protein: CASSDGGDGYTF

D gene: TRBD1
clone size: once
V gene: TRBV28
J gene: TRBJ1-5
CDR3 length: 11
CDR3 DNA: TGTGCCAGCAGTAAGACAGGGGGGAGACATTTT
CDR3 protein: CASSKTGGRHF

D gene: TRBD1
clone size: NA
V gene: TRBV6-5
J gene: TRBJ2-7
CDR3 length: 11
CDR3 DNA: TGTGCCAGCGGCCGACAGGGGATGCAGTACTTC
CDR3 protein: CASGRQGMQYF

D gene: NA
clone size: NA
V gene: TRBV4-1
J gene: TRBJ2-3
CDR3 length: 17
CDR3 DNA: TGCGCCAGCAGCCCCCATCCTAGAACCTCAAGCACAGATACGCAGTATTTT
CDR3 protein: CASSPHPRTSSTDTQYF